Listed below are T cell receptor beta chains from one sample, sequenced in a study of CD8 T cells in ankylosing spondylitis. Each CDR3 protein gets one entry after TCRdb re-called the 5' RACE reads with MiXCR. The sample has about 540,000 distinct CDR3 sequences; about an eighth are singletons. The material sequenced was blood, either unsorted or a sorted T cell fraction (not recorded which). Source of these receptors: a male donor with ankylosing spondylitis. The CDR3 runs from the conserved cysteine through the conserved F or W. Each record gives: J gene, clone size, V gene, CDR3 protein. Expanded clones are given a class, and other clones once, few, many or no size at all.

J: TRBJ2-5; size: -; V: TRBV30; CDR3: CAWTLGEGAETQYF
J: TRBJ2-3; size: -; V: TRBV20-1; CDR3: CSARDSGGAFTDTQYF
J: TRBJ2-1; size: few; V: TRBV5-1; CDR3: CASSLAGTSSYNEQFF
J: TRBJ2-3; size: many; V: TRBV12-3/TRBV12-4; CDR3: CASSLGGRGDTQYF
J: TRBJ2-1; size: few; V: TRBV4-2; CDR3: CASSHGGDEQFF
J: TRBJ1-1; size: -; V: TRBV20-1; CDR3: CSPTGTEAFF
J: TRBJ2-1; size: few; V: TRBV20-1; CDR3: CSAGRLAGEGEQFF
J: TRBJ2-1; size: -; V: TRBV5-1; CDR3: CASSLRTSGSRGEQFF
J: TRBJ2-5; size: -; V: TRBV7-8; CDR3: CASSPFYLGSQETQYF
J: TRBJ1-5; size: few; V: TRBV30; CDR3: CAWSQDQGNQPQHF
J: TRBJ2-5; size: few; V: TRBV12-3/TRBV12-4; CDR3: CASSFGGSAKTQYF
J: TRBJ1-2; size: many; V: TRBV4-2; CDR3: CASSQDMGQVNYGYTF
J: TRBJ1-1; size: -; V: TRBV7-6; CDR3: CASSFGGYMNTEAFF
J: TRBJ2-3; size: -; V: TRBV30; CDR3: CAWSKTSVKDTQYF
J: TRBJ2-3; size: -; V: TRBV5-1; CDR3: CASGGFTDTQYF
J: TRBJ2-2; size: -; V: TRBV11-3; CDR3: CASSESGSSTAGELFF
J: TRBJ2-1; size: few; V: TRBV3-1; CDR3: CASSQDGNNEQFF
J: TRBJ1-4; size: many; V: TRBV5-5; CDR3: CASSLRGITTNEKLFF
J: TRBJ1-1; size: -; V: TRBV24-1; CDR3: CATSDPNRGEAFF
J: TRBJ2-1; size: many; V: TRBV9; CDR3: CASSVVSGYYNEQFF
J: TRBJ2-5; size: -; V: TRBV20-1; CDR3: CSAASGTKGETQYF
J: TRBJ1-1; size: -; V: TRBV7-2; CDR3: CASSFGTGNTEAFF
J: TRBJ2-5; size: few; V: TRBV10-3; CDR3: CATKKRDQETQYF
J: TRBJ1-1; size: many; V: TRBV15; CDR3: CATSRDRIMNTEAFF
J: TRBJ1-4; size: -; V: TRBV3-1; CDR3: CASRSQGVEKLFF
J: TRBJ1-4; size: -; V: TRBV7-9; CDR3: CASSLSGSGLFF
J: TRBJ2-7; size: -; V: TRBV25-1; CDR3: CASAGAGTLSYEQYF
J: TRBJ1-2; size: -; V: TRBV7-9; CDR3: CASSLVGEGGYTF
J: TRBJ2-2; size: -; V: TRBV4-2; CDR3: CASSQEGPGTTNTGELFF
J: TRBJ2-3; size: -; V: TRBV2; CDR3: CASSPAADTQYF
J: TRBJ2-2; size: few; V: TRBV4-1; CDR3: CASSQERGRLTGELFF
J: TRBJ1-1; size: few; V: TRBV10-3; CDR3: CAISESTALNTEAFF
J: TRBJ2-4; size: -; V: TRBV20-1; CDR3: CSASPGGSYIQYF
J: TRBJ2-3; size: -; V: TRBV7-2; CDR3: CASSEQVVPADTQYF
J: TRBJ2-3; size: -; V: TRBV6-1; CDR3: CASTSGVDTQYF
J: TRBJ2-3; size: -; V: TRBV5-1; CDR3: CASSLNRETDTQYF
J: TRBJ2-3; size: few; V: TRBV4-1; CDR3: CASSQDLLDTQYF
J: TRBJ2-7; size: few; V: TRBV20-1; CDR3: CSARPPGLAGDYEQYF
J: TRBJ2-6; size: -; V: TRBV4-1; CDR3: CASSQEYSNVLTF
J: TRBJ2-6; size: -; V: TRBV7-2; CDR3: CASSSLSPGQEKLTF
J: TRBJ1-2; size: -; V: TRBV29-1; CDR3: CSATGVEGYTF
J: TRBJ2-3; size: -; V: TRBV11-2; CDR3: CASSPGLAGTGLRDTQYF
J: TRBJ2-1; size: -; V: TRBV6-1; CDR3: CASRRTGGGFNEQFF
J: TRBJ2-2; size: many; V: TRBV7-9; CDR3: CASTTARAGAVGELFF
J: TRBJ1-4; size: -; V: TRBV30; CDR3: CAWSVLRAEKLFF
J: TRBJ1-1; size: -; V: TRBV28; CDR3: CASSQWDLGTMTEAFF
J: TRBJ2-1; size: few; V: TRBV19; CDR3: CASRRATYNEQFF